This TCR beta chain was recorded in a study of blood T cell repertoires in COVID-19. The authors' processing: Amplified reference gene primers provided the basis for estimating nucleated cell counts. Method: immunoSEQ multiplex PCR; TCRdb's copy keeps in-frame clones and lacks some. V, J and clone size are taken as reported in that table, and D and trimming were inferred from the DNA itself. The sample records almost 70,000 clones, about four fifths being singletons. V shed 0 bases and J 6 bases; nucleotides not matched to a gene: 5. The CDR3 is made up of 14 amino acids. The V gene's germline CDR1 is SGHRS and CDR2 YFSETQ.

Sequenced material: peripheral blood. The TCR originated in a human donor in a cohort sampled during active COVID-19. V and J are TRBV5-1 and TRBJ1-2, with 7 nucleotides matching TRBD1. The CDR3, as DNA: TGCGCCAGCAGCTTGGTTGGCAGGGGGGATGGCTACACCTTC. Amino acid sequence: CASSLVGRGDGYTF.